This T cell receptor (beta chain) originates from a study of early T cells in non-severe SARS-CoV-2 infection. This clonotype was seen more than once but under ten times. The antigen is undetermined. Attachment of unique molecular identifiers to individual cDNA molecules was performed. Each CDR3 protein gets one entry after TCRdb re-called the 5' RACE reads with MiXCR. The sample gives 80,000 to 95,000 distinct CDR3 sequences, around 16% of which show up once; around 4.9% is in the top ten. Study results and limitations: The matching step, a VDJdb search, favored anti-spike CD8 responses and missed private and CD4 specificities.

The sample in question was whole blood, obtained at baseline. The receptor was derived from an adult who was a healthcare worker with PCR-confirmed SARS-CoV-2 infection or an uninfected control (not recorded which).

For the CDR3, the DNA is TGCGCCAGCAGGCAAACAGGGCTCAATGAAGAGACCCAGTACTTC. Amino acids: CASRQTGLNEETQYF. V gene TRBV4-1 combines with J gene TRBJ2-5, with D perhaps matching TRBD1 (6 bases). V was shortened by 6 bases and J by 3 bases, with 17 bases between the two germline ends. CDR3 length: 15 amino acids. Germline V gene lookup returns CDR1 MGHRA and CDR2 YSYEKL.